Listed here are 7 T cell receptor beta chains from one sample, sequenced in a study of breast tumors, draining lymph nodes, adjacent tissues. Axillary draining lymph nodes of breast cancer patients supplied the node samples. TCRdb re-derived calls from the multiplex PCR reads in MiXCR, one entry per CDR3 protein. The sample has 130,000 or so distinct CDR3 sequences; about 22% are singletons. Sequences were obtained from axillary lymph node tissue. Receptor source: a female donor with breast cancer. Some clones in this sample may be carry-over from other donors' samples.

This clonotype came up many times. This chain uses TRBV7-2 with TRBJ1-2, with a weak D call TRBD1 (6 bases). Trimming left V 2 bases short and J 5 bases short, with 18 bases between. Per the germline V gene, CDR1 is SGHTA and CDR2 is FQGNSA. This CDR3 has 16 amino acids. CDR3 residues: CASSLTPGGPGYGYTF. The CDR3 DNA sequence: TGTGCCAGCAGCTTAACCCCTGGGGGGCCTGGGTATGGCTACACCTTC.

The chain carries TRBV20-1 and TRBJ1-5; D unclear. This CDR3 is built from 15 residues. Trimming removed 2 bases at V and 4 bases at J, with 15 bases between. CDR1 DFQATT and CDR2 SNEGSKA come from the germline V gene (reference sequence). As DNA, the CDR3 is TGCAGTGCTAGACCCTTTGGAAGGGAAAATCAGCCCCAGCATTTT. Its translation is CSARPFGRENQPQHF.

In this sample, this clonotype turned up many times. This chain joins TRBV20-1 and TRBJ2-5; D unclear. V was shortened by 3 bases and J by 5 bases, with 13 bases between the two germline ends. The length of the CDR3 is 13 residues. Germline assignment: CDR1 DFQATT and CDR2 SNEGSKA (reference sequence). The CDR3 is CSASAVNGETQYF. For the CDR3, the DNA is TGCAGTGCTAGCGCAGTGAACGGGGAGACCCAGTACTTC.

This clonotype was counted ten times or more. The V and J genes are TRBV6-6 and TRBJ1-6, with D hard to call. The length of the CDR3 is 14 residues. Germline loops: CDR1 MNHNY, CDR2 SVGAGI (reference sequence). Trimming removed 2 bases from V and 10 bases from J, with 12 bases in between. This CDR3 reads CASSYAPNGSPLHF. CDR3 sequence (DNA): TGTGCCAGCAGTTACGCACCGAACGGGTCACCCCTCCACTTT.

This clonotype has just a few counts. The CDR3 DNA sequence: TGTGCCAGCAGTTCTATGGGACACCTCATCCCCAGGGAGACCCAGTACTTC. As protein: CASSSMGHLIPRETQYF. The V and J genes are TRBV28 and TRBJ2-5; a possible D gene is TRBD1 (6 bases). CDR1 is MDHEN, CDR2 SYDVKM, per germline. Trimming cost V 4 bases and J 5 bases, with 23 bases left between them. The CDR3 extends over 17 amino acids.

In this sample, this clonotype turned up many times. In DNA form, the CDR3 reads TGTGCCAGTAGTGTCGCTAGGAGCTCCTACGAGCAGTACTTC. Translated, it gives CASSVARSSYEQYF. The V gene is TRBV19, the J gene TRBJ2-7; D gene ambiguous. The CDR3 sequence is 14 residues long. V shed 5 bases and J shed 0 bases, with 11 bases lying between them. CDR1 is LNHDA, CDR2 SQIVND, per germline (reference sequence).

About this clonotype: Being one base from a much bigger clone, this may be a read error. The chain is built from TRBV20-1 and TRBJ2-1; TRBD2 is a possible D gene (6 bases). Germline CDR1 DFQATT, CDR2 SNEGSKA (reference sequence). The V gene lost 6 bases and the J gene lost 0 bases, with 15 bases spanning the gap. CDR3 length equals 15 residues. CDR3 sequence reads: CSAAGRGSSYNEQFF. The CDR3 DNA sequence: TGCAGTGCCGCGGGACGGGGGAGCTCCTACAATGAGCAGTTCTTC.